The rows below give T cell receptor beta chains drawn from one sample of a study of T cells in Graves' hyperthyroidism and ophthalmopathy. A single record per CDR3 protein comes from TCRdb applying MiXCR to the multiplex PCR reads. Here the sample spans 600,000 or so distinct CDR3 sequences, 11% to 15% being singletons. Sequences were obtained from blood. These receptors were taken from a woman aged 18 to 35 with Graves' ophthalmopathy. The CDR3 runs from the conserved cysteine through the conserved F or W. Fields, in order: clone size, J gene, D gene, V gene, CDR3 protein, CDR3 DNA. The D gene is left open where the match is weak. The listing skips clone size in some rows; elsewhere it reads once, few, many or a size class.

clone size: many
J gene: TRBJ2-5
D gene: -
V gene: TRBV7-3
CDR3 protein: CASSTGAEETQYF
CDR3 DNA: TGTGCCAGCAGCACCGGAGCCGAAGAGACCCAGTACTTC

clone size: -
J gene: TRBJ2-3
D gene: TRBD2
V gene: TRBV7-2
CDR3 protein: CASSPGTSGVEDTQYF
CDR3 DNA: TGTGCCAGCAGCCCCGGGACTAGCGGGGTTGAAGATACGCAGTATTTT

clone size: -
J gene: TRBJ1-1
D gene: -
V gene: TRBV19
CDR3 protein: CARNPSEAFF
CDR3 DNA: TGTGCCAGGAACCCGAGTGAAGCTTTCTTT

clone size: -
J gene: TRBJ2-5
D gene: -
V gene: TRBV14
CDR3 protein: CASSQDAGRQETQYF
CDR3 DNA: TGTGCCAGCAGCCAAGATGCAGGACGGCAAGAGACCCAGTACTTC

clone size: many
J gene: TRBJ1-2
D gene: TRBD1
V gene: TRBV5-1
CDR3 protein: CASSKGTGTDYGYTF
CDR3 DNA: TGCGCCAGCAGCAAGGGGACAGGGACGGACTATGGCTACACCTTC

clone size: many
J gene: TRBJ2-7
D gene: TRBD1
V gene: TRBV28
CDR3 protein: CASRTDRGPYEQYF
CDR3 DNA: TGTGCCAGCAGAACGGACAGGGGTCCCTACGAGCAGTACTTC

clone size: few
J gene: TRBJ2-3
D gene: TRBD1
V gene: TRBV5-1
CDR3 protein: CASSLEETGRNTQYF
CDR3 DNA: TGCGCCAGCAGCTTGGAGGAGACAGGGAGAAATACGCAGTATTTT

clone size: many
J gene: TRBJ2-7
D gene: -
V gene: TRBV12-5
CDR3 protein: CASGPSSTGHYEQYF
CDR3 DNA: TGTGCTAGTGGTCCGTCGTCGACAGGACACTACGAGCAGTACTTC

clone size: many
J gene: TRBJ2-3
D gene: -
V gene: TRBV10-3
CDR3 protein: CAISDPSLGADTQYF
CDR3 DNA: TGTGCCATCAGTGACCCCTCCCTAGGGGCAGATACGCAGTATTTT

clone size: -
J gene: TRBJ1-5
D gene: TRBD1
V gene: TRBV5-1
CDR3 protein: CASSLQGASDQPQHF
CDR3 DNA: TGCGCCAGCAGCTTACAGGGGGCATCGGATCAGCCCCAGCATTTT